The 10 T cell receptor beta chains presented below share a single source sample, sequenced in a study of neurological immune-mediated disorders (dated by TCRdb to the late 2010s). The time point label corresponds to: longitudinal time-point 1 (baseline). The library was made by 5' RACE. Sequencing relied on an Illumina HiSeq 2500. TCRdb trimmed the raw reads at Q25, called clones with MiXCR and kept productive beta chains. Entries that share a CDR3 protein sequence are merged under the most common genes and DNA. The sample profile shows approximately 37,000 distinct CDR3 sequences; under 4% of them were found once. More than 7.5% of the sample rests with the top ten. Sequencing was done on a sample of PBMCs. These receptors were collected from a woman aged 55 to 70 with multiple sclerosis.

This clonotype was recorded at least ten times. The CDR3 loop reads CASSLAERVGDRYNEQFF. CDR3 DNA: TGCGCCAGCAGCTTGGCCGAGAGAGTAGGGGACAGGTACAATGAGCAGTTCTTC. The chain combines TRBV5-1 with TRBJ2-1; 8 positions match TRBD1. CDR3 length equals 18 residues. The V segment lost 0 bases and the J segment 4 bases; nucleotides outside the gene matches: 12. CDR1 is SGHRS and CDR2 is YFSETQ in the germline V gene.

The rearrangement uses TRBV7-6 and TRBJ1-4; 7 bases agree with TRBD1. The CDR3 is 15 residues long. V trimming: 5 bases; J trimming: 8 bases; junction bases outside the gene matches: 11. Looked up from germline, CDR1 is SGHVS and CDR2 is FNYEAQ. CDR3 nucleotide sequence: TGTGCCAGCAGCCCCGGGACAGCCAAGGTAGAAAAACTGTTTTTT. Encoded protein: CASSPGTAKVEKLFF. Full variable domain (missing parts from reference TRBV7-6 and TRBJ1-4): GAGVSQSPRYKVTKRGQDVALRCDPISGHVSLYWYRQALGQGPEFLTYFNYEAQQDKSGLPNDRFSAERPEGSISTLTIQRTEQRDSAMYRCASSPGTAKVEKLFFGSGTQLSVL.

This clonotype has at least ten counts. The chain employs TRBV20-1 and TRBJ1-1, with unresolved D. Germline V gives CDR1 DFQATT, CDR2 SNEGSKA (reference sequence). Deletions cut 2 bases from V and 3 bases from J, with 4 bases between. This CDR3 has 11 amino acids. The CDR3: CSARRDTEAFF. The CDR3 nucleotides are TGCAGTGCTAGAAGGGACACTGAAGCTTTCTTT.

There are many counts of this clonotype. The rearrangement uses TRBV20-1 and TRBJ2-1, with D perhaps TRBD2 (5 bases). The CDR3 loop spans 15 amino acids. V was pared by 4 bases and J by 0 bases, with 13 bases between. Germline V gene sequence: CDR1 DFQATT, CDR2 SNEGSKA (reference sequence). For the CDR3, the DNA is TGCAGTGCTACCTCCGGGGAGAGCTCCTACAATGAGCAGTTCTTC. It codes for CSATSGESSYNEQFF.

This clonotype appeared many times. The chain couples TRBV7-2 to TRBJ2-3; D possibly uses TRBD1 or TRBD2 (7 bases each). The CDR3 consists of 13 residues. CDR1 is SGHTA, CDR2 FQGNSA, per germline. V lost 4 bases and J lost 10, with 15 bases in between. The CDR3 protein is CASSSETGRAQYF. The CDR3 bases are TGTGCCAGCAGCTCAGAGACAGGGAGGGCGCAGTATTTT.

This clonotype was detected only a few times. The rearrangement joins TRBV6-1 to TRBJ2-1; 7 bases match TRBD1. CDR3 size: 14 residues. CDR1 is MNHNS, CDR2 SASEGT, per germline. The V segment lost 10 bases and the J segment 0 bases; nucleotides outside the gene matches: 6. CDR3 sequence (DNA): TGTGCCACCATCCGGGACAGCTCCTACAATGAGCAGTTCTTC. It yields the protein CATIRDSSYNEQFF.

At least ten counts were recorded for this clonotype. This chain connects TRBV6-2 or TRBV6-3 to TRBJ2-3; D uncertain. CDR1 is MNHEY, CDR2 SVGEGT, per germline. The V gene lost 6 bases and the J gene lost 2 bases, with 18 bases spanning the gap. This CDR3 has 16 residues. CDR3 in DNA: TGTGCCAGCAGCCGGAGTACAGCCTCCAACACAGATACGCAGTATTTT. Translation: CASSRSTASNTDTQYF.

The sample holds many counts of this clonotype. The J gene is TRBJ1-1, the V gene TRBV18, with TRBD1 identical over 7 bases. In germline, CDR1 is KGHSH, CDR2 LQKENI. CDR3 length equals 16 residues. The junction had 9 bases not matched to a gene; V was cut back by 5 bases and J by 0 bases. The CDR3 sequence: CASSGTGTALNTEAFF. CDR3 nucleotides: TGTGCCAGCTCAGGGACCGGGACAGCGTTGAACACTGAAGCTTTCTTT.

This clonotype was counted many times. V usage is TRBV20-1 and J usage is TRBJ1-2; TRBD1 is a possible D gene (5 bases). The CDR3 totals 13 residues. Trimming removed 5 bases at V and 2 bases at J, with 12 bases between. Germline V gene data show CDR1 as DFQATT and CDR2 as SNEGSKA (reference sequence). The CDR3 sequence is CSAFTGSNYGYTF. CDR3 coding DNA: TGCAGTGCTTTCACAGGATCCAACTATGGCTACACCTTC.

Ten or more counts support this clonotype. The CDR3 spells CASSPPGTGSYEQYF. CDR3 nucleotide sequence: TGTGCCAGCAGCCCACCAGGGACAGGCTCCTACGAGCAGTACTTC. This chain links TRBV7-6 with TRBJ2-7; 8 nucleotides agree with TRBD1. Per the germline V gene, CDR1 is SGHVS and CDR2 is FNYEAQ. CDR3 length equals 15 residues. V lost 5 bases and J lost 0; bases outside the gene matches: 6.